This is a list of T cell receptor beta chains from one sample in a study of T-cell memory formation after mild COVID-19. TCRdb fed the 5' RACE reads into MiXCR, producing one record per CDR3 protein. The table includes about 110,000 distinct CDR3 sequences, 18% detected once. Sequencing was done on a sample of PBMCs or a T cell subset sorted from them (not recorded which). Receptor source: a young man who had mild COVID-19 (a few samples of this study predate the infection). Cell type and time point are not known. Each CDR3 is given with its conserved first and last residue. Fields, in order: D gene, J gene, clone size, V gene, CDR3 protein, CDR3 DNA. A D gene is named only where the DNA matches it firmly. Expanded clones get a size class; other rows say once, few or many, or leave the size out.

-	TRBJ2-3	-	TRBV24-1	CATSDHQGTDTQYF	TGTGCCACCAGTGATCACCAGGGCACAGATACGCAGTATTTT
-	TRBJ2-5	few	TRBV13	CASSWGYQETQYF	TGTGCCAGCAGCTGGGGGTACCAAGAGACCCAGTACTTC
-	TRBJ2-2	-	TRBV9	CASSVQGLSSGELFF	TGTGCCAGCAGCGTCCAGGGGTTATCGTCCGGGGAGCTGTTTTTT
-	TRBJ1-6	-	TRBV7-9	CASSLQDSPLHF	TGTGCCAGCAGCTTACAGGATTCACCCCTCCACTTT
-	TRBJ2-3	few	TRBV6-2/TRBV6-3	CASTYRGDTQYF	TGTGCCAGCACTTATCGCGGAGATACGCAGTATTTT
TRBD2	TRBJ2-1	few	TRBV20-1	CSAMGLAGGLDNEQFF	TGCAGTGCTATGGGACTAGCGGGGGGGCTAGACAATGAGCAGTTCTTC
-	TRBJ2-1	-	TRBV6-6	CASWEGFNEQFF	TGTGCCAGCTGGGAAGGGTTCAATGAGCAGTTCTTC
-	TRBJ2-1	many	TRBV5-1	CASRDSVTLGQFF	TGCGCCAGCAGGGACAGCGTCACCCTGGGGCAGTTCTTC
TRBD2	TRBJ2-3	-	TRBV7-8	CASSLTAGGADTQYF	TGTGCCAGCAGCTTAACGGCGGGGGGGGCGGATACGCAGTATTTT
-	TRBJ1-2	-	TRBV2	CASKRDIYGYTF	TGTGCCAGCAAAAGGGATATCTATGGCTACACCTTC
TRBD2	TRBJ2-5	-	TRBV7-2	CASSLRTSQETQYF	TGTGCCAGCAGCCTAAGGACTAGCCAAGAGACCCAGTACTTC
-	TRBJ1-1	many	TRBV20-1	CSARGATDRNTEAFF	TGCAGTGCTAGAGGGGCCACAGACCGGAACACTGAAGCTTTCTTT
TRBD1	TRBJ1-4	few	TRBV20-1	CSASGEQGADEKLFF	TGCAGTGCTAGTGGAGAACAGGGGGCAGATGAAAAACTGTTTTTT
-	TRBJ1-1	few	TRBV11-2	CASSLVPNTEAFF	TGTGCCAGCAGCTTAGTGCCGAACACTGAAGCTTTCTTT
-	TRBJ1-2	few	TRBV24-1	CATSEGRTEYTF	TGTGCCACCAGTGAAGGTAGAACAGAGTACACCTTC
-	TRBJ2-1	-	TRBV6-2/TRBV6-3	CASSGQLGANEQFF	TGTGCCAGCAGTGGCCAACTAGGCGCGAATGAGCAGTTCTTC
-	TRBJ2-3	few	TRBV29-1	CSARQVRGTDTQYF	TGCAGCGCGAGACAGGTCCGGGGCACAGATACGCAGTATTTT
-	TRBJ2-6	-	TRBV18	CASSPFSEGLVTGANVLTF	TGTGCCAGCTCACCATTTTCGGAAGGGTTAGTAACTGGGGCCAACGTCCTGACTTTC
TRBD2	TRBJ2-2	-	TRBV7-2	CASRKSGGGELFF	TGTGCCAGCAGGAAGAGCGGGGGCGGGGAGCTGTTTTTT
-	TRBJ1-3	-	TRBV5-1	CASSLDYRSGNTIYF	TGCGCCAGCAGCTTGGATTACCGCTCTGGAAACACCATATATTTT
-	TRBJ1-3	many	TRBV6-6	CASRPGHSGNTIYF	TGTGCCAGCAGGCCGGGACACTCTGGAAACACCATATATTTT
TRBD2	TRBJ2-3	-	TRBV7-2	CASSQPGGVDTQYF	TGTGCCAGCAGTCAGCCGGGAGGGGTAGATACGCAGTATTTT
-	TRBJ1-2	-	TRBV7-2	CASSLARRGYTF	TGTGCCAGCAGCTTAGCGCGGAGGGGCTACACCTTC